The 15 T cell receptor beta chains listed next were all sequenced from one sample in a study of tumor-infiltrating lymphocytes in primary liver carcinoma. Out of unsorted whole blood came the blood RNA, and germline DNA was extracted as well. Researchers generated TCR beta cDNA from about 450 ng of total RNA, relying on a constant-region primer. Slightly modified ARM-PCR, run as three nested multiplex PCR rounds, produced the TCR beta libraries. Use of TRBV1-TRBV30 forward primers with a C-beta reverse primer characterized the first two PCR rounds, which lasted about 10 cycles each. Each CDR3 protein gets one entry after TCRdb re-called the multiplex PCR reads with MiXCR. Of approximately 310,000 distinct CDR3 sequences listed, 50% to 70% are singletons. The sequencing sample was made of peripheral blood. These receptors all stem from a man aged 40-55 years with primary liver carcinoma and hepatitis B virus infection.

As to this clonotype: A read error may be the cause here, since a much bigger clone is one base away. The chain recombines TRBV4-3 with TRBJ2-1; the match to TRBD2 covers 10 bases. Per germline, CDR1 LGHNA and CDR2 YSLEER. This CDR3 has 16 residues. The CDR3 DNA follows: TGCGCCAGCGGCCAAGATATCGTTCGGAAAGGGGCTAGCGGGAGCTTC. Protein: CASGQDIVRKGASGSF.

About this clonotype itself: A much larger clone differs by one base, so this may be a read error. The J gene is TRBJ2-1, the V gene TRBV4-3, with TRBD2 as a possible D gene (5 bases). V dropped 3 bases and J dropped 5 bases, with 8 bases sitting between them. In germline, CDR1 is LGHNA, CDR2 YSLEER. The CDR3 length is 13 residues. The CDR3, as DNA: TGCGCCAGCAGCCAGGGTAGCGACAATGAGCAGTTCTTC. The encoded protein is CASSQGSDNEQFF.

V is TRBV28 and J is TRBJ2-2, with a possible D match to TRBD1 (6 bases). Looked up from germline, CDR1 is MDHEN and CDR2 is SYDVKM. The CDR3 loop spans 17 amino acids. Trimming stripped 7 bases from V and 2 bases from J, with 20 bases between. CDR3 region: CASTPWRAGDNTGELFF. In DNA, the CDR3 is TGTGCCAGCACCCCCTGGCGGGCAGGGGACAACACCGGGGAGCTGTTTTTT.

The chain links TRBV29-1 to TRBJ2-2, with 9 bases matching TRBD2. The germline gives CDR1 SQVTM, CDR2 ANQGSEA. V trimming: 4 bases; J trimming: 3 bases; junction bases outside the gene matches: 9. The CDR3 consists of 16 residues. In nucleotides, the CDR3 is TGCAGCGTTGGAAATGACGAGCGGGGGGACACCGGGGAGCTGTTTTTT. Amino acids: CSVGNDERGDTGELFF.

This clonotype came up a few times. This may stem from a read error, because a much larger clone lies one nucleotide away. The chain joins TRBV29-1 to TRBJ1-1; unclear D gene. Trimming cost V 7 bases and J 8 bases, with 14 bases left between them. This CDR3 region has 11 residues. Germline V gene data show CDR1 as SQVTM and CDR2 as ANQGSEA. The CDR3 bases are TGCAGCGCTTCCGGGATCTACGAAGCTTTCTTT. Translation: CSASGIYEAFF. Using reference TRBV29-1 and TRBJ1-1 for the parts outside the CDR3, the full variable domain is SAVISQKPSRDICQRGTSLTIQCQVDSQVTMMFWYRQQPGQSLTLIATANQGSEATYESGFVIDKFPISRPNLTFSTLTVSNMSPEDSSIYLCSASGIYEAFFGQGTRLTVV.

The chain uses TRBV11-2 and TRBJ2-1; weak D call: TRBD2 (5 bases). V was pared by 1 base and J by 8 bases, with 15 bases between. The CDR3 length is 15 residues. Germline CDR1 and CDR2: SGHAT and FQNNGV. The CDR3 sequence: CASSLALGATYEQFF. Written as DNA, the CDR3 is TGTGCCAGCAGCTTAGCACTGGGAGCCACATATGAGCAGTTCTTC.

A note on this clonotype: Compared with germline, one end of the junction differs, possibly owing to a read error. The V and J genes are TRBV30 and TRBJ1-2; D remains ambiguous. CDR1 is GTSNPN and CDR2 is SVGIG in the germline V gene (reference sequence). The CDR3 length is 16 residues. The chain's CDR3 is CDWTPRTAPRNYGYTF. The CDR3 region has the DNA TGTGACTGGACCCCAAGAACGGCACCACGTAACTATGGCTACACCTTC.

With regard to this clonotype: A read error may be the cause here, since a much bigger clone is one base away. The rearrangement uses TRBV6-2 or TRBV6-3 and TRBJ2-7; 11 nucleotides match TRBD2. The CDR3 runs to 16 residues. V shed 0 bases and J 4 bases; nucleotides not matched to a gene: 5. Germline CDR1 is MNHEY and CDR2 is SVGEGT. The CDR3 bases are TGTGCCAGCAGTTACTCGTCTAGCGGGGGGAGATACGAGCAGTACTTC. Translating gives CASSYSSSGGRYEQYF.

The sample holds one count of this clonotype. With a much larger clone just one base away, this may be a read error. The chain recombines TRBV4-1 with TRBJ1-6, with D tentatively TRBD1 (6 bases). This CDR3 region has 16 residues. Germline V gene data show CDR1 as MGHRA and CDR2 as YSYEKL. Between the trimmed V and J ends, which lost 3 bases and 9 bases, there was a span of 18 bases. CDR3 loop: CASSHILGAKGSPLHF. For the CDR3, the DNA is TGCGCCAGCAGCCATATACTGGGGGCCAAAGGTTCACCCCTCCACTTT.

A remark on this clonotype: Germline is not matched at one junction end, which may reflect a read error. The rearrangement joins TRBV12-3 or TRBV12-4 to TRBJ1-4, with D perhaps TRBD1 (6 bases). The CDR3 has 14 residues. The CDR3 DNA sequence: TGTGCCAGCAGTTTATACCCAGGGGACGAAATACTGTTTTTT. Translation gives CASSLYPGDEILFF.

About this clonotype: A much bigger clone sits one base away, suggesting this may be a read error. The CDR3 coding sequence is TGTGCCAGCAGCGACAGACTAGCGGGGCGTGTGGGTGAGCAGTTCTTC. Amino acid sequence: CASSDRLAGRVGEQFF. J is TRBJ2-1 and V is TRBV6-2 or TRBV6-3; 11 bases are shared with TRBD2. After removal of 6 bases from V and 9 bases from J, the junction contained 13 bases not matched to a gene. Germline V CDR1 and CDR2: MNHEY, SVGEGT. This CDR3 region has 16 residues.

As regards this clonotype: This may arise from a read error, as a much more abundant clone is one base away. V usage is TRBV12-3 or TRBV12-4 and J usage is TRBJ2-7, with a tentative D call TRBD2 (5 bases). The V end was cut by 5 bases, the J end by 3 bases, with 14 bases between. The CDR3 is 14 amino acids. CDR3 DNA: TGTGCCAGCAGTATGGACGGGGATCGCTACGAGCAGTACTTC. Residues: CASSMDGDRYEQYF.

This clonotype was found a few times. The chain employs TRBV5-1 and TRBJ2-7, with 9 positions matching TRBD1. The CDR3 length is 14 residues. Germline CDR1 is SGHRS and CDR2 is YFSETQ. The junction had 5 bases not matched to a gene; V was cut back by 6 bases and J by 1 base. The CDR3 region is CASNPGTGSYEQYF. CDR3 in DNA: TGCGCCAGCAACCCCGGGACAGGGTCCTACGAGCAGTACTTC. The full variable domain, with the rest looked up from reference TRBV5-1 and TRBJ2-7, is KAGVTQTPRYLIKTRGQQVTLSCSPISGHRSVSWYQQTPGQGLQFLFEYFSETQRNKGNFPGRFSGRQFSNSRSEMNVSTLELGDSALYLCASNPGTGSYEQYFGPGTRLTVT.

The chain links TRBV9 to TRBJ2-1, with 12 bases identical to TRBD2. CDR1 and CDR2 (germline): SGDLS, YYNGEE. Trimming at V came to 3 bases and at J to 13 bases, leaving 14 bases not matched to a gene. CDR3 length: 16 residues. DNA for the CDR3: TGTGCCAGCAGCGCGACGACTAGCGGGAGAGGAGAGACCCAGTTCTTC. Its translation: CASSATTSGRGETQFF.

This clonotype was counted a few times. This may stem from a read error, because a much larger clone lies one nucleotide away. This chain connects TRBV6-2 or TRBV6-3 to TRBJ2-4; weak D call: TRBD2 (5 bases). Germline CDR1 and CDR2: MNHEY and SVGEGT. CDR3 length: 15 residues. CDR3 amino acids: CTSSSLGVGKNIQYF. The CDR3 DNA follows: TGTACCAGCAGTTCCCTGGGAGTAGGCAAAAACATTCAGTACTTC.